What follows describes a single TCR beta chain. No cognate antigen has been identified for it. There are no base qualities to consult, and no much larger clone falls within one base. In the paper's terms, the time point label means: peripheral blood 6 weeks after treatment start. The cohort included about 30 patients with locally advanced or metastatic urothelial carcinoma who were treated at Memorial Sloan Kettering on a trial protocol. Peripheral blood mononuclear cells were collected pretreatment and during treatment, at between 1 and 8 total time points per patient. The Qiagen DNeasy Blood extraction kit was used to purify genomic DNA from total PBMCs and tumor samples. PBMCs were collected pretreatment and during treatment, and were isolated and stored as previously described. Synthetic TCR analog templates were spiked into each PCR so that absolute template abundance could be estimated from read counts. The immunoSEQ assay was used to amplify TCRbeta CDR3 regions from genomic DNA with bias-controlled V and J gene primers. Sequencing of rearranged TCRbeta segments was done at approximately 20X coverage. The authors' pipeline ran thus. Sequencing errors were corrected by clustering and CDR3s were annotated against IMGT to assign V, D and J genes. Only productive TCRbeta rearrangements were used in downstream analyses, excluding out-of-frame or stop-codon sequences. To compute clonality, Shannon entropy was normalized by the log of the number of unique productive sequences and then subtracted from one. Clones differing between time points or between blood and tumor were identified using Fisher's exact test with Benjamini-Hochberg correction, with an adjusted p below 0.01 applied as the threshold. TCRdb took this table from immuneACCESS and kept in-frame rearrangements with V and J called. Such tables lack part of the clones; where checked against another copy, unresolved V genes explain under half of the gap, and the rest is unexplained. That table supplies the V and J calls and clone size; D and trimming were determined from the DNA. This sample has around 40,000 clones in its table, and roughly four fifths of those were observed once. Over 10% of the sample goes to the ten largest clones.

The germline V gene sets CDR1 to SNHLY and CDR2 to FYNNEI. The CDR3 holds 14 amino acids from the cysteine to the phenylalanine. Here the CDR3 DNA is all that survives: 42 bases in frame from base 1. The junction shows trimming of 3 bases on V and 1 base on J, plus 9 bases between the germline ends. The data belong to a study of PD-L1 blockade in urothelial cancer (dated by TCRdb to about 2017). Broadly, across the study: All patients started therapy around 2014 and received atezolizumab 1,200 mg intravenously every 3 weeks. About 90% of the roughly 29 patients were males with bladder-origin urothelial cancer, and 18 of 29 reported a prior smoking history. Patients had an ECOG performance status of 0 or 1 and had received between 0 and 3 prior chemotherapy regimens. Blood samples were analyzed 3 weeks after the start of treatment (second dose) and 6 weeks after the start of treatment. Blood samples gave a median of approximately 150,000 T cells and 77,000 or so unique TCRs, with a median clonality of approximately 0.08. The study, an exploratory multi-omic analysis, examined somatic, immune and clinical correlates of response to PD-L1 blockade with atezolizumab in urothelial cancer. Pretreatment tumor samples and matched peripheral blood, collected serially before and after atezolizumab treatment, underwent TCR sequencing. Durable clinical benefit meant progression-free survival longer than 6 months, and TCR features were also tested against progression-free and overall survival. In the same patients who had TCR sequencing, pretreatment tumors also underwent whole exome sequencing and RNA sequencing. Some ten patients reached durable clinical benefit, while some 21 patients did not. Pretreatment blood TCR-seq was available for about 27 patients, at least one posttreatment blood collection was obtained for around 24 patients, and tumor TCR-seq was available for around 24 patients. Broader findings and caveats from the paper: Because the sample size was small (n ≈ 30) and many of the analyses were exploratory, the results are meant to be hypothesis-generating. A pretreatment peripheral blood TCR clonality below the median was linked to improved progression-free and overall survival. At 3 weeks after the start of treatment, tumor-associated TCR clones in peripheral blood had expanded more in patients with durable benefit (n ≈ 23, p = 0.022).

The TCR was taken from a man aged 60 to 75 with urothelial cancer. Sequencing was performed on PBMCs, taken around atezolizumab (anti-PD-L1) treatment. Recombination joined TRBV2 with TRBJ2-5, with TRBD1 as a weak D call on 6 bases. The nucleotide sequence is TGTGCCAGCAGTGAGGGCAGGGGCCAAGAGACCCAGTACTTC. Its coded protein is CASSEGRGQETQYF.